A selection of T cell receptor beta chains follows, all from one sample in a study of T cell changes during pregnancy in multiple sclerosis. The table came from immunoSEQ multiplex PCR; TCRdb's copy has only in-frame clones and leaves some out. The data contain around 53,000 clones, around 90% of them singletons. This sample comprised CD8+ T cells from peripheral blood mononuclear cells, obtained before pregnancy. The receptors were gathered from a female donor with multiple sclerosis, enrolled in a pregnancy study. The CDR3 runs from the conserved cysteine through the conserved F or W. D genes are given only for firm matches. Part of the rows lack a size; the others show once, few, many or a class for expanded clones.

cdr3_length	clone_size	j_call	d_call	v_call	cdr3_nt	cdr3_aa
13	.	TRBJ2-3	.	TRBV19	TGTGCCAGTAGTACCATACTAGCAGATACGCAGTATTTT	CASSTILADTQYF
14	.	TRBJ2-7	.	TRBV5-5	TGTGCCAGCAGCTTGGGGGGCGCCAGTGACGAGCAGTACTTC	CASSLGGASDEQYF
15	.	TRBJ2-1	.	TRBV4-1	TGCGCCAGCAGCCAGGTGGATGGGGGGTACAATGAGCAGTTCTTC	CASSQVDGGYNEQFF
16	.	TRBJ1-5	.	TRBV5-8	TGTGCCAGCAGCTTGTATAACAGGCTTAGCAATCAGCCCCAGCATTTT	CASSLYNRLSNQPQHF
14	.	TRBJ1-6	.	TRBV6-5	TGTGCCAGCAGATTGCGACAGTATAATTCACCCCTCCACTTT	CASRLRQYNSPLHF
18	.	TRBJ1-1	TRBD1	TRBV18	TGTGCCAGCTCAACAGGGGCAAAAGGCAGGTTGGAGAACACTGAAGCTTTCTTT	CASSTGAKGRLENTEAFF
17	.	TRBJ1-4	TRBD1	TRBV4-3	TGCGCCAGCAGCCAAGCGTTTTCCCAGGGGGCAGGGGAAAAACTGTTTTTT	CASSQAFSQGAGEKLFF
15	.	TRBJ2-1	.	TRBV2	TGTGCCAGCAGTGAAGGACAGGTAGAATACAATGAGCAGTTCTTC	CASSEGQVEYNEQFF
11	.	TRBJ2-7	.	TRBV6-5	TGTGCCAGCACAGGGCCCTACGAGCAGTACTTC	CASTGPYEQYF
16	.	TRBJ2-3	TRBD2	TRBV7-9	TGTGCCAGCAGCCCTGGACTAGCGGGGATGCACGGTACGCAGTATTTT	CASSPGLAGMHGTQYF
13	.	TRBJ1-1	.	TRBV27	TGTGCCAGCAGTTTGGCCCCGGGGAATGAAGCTTTCTTT	CASSLAPGNEAFF
14	.	TRBJ2-1	TRBD2	TRBV4-2	TGTGCCAGCAGAGGTAGCGGGGGTTACAATGAGCAGTTCTTC	CASRGSGGYNEQFF
13	.	TRBJ2-7	.	TRBV27	TGTGCCAGCAGTTTACACAGTTCCTACGAGCAGTACTTC	CASSLHSSYEQYF
13	few	TRBJ1-5	.	TRBV9	TGTGCCAGCAGCGTCCGACAGGATCATCCCCAGCATTTT	CASSVRQDHPQHF
13	.	TRBJ2-2	.	TRBV11-3	TGTGCCAGCACCGGGGCGAACACCGGGGAGCTGTTTTTT	CASTGANTGELFF
14	.	TRBJ2-5	.	TRBV4-1	TGCGCCAGCAGCCAAGAGGGCGGGGCGAGGGAGCAGTACTTC	CASSQEGGAREQYF
16	once	TRBJ2-7	TRBD2	TRBV7-6	TGTGCCAGCAGCCTATGGGCTGGCGGGGGCTCCTACGAGCAGTACTTC	CASSLWAGGGSYEQYF
16	.	TRBJ2-1	TRBD2	TRBV19	TGTGCCAGTAGTATGATAGCGGGCAGCTCCTACAATGAGCAGTTCTTC	CASSMIAGSSYNEQFF
14	.	TRBJ1-1	TRBD1	TRBV6-5	TGTGCCAGCAGTGAAACAACAGGGGACACTGAAGCTTTCTTT	CASSETTGDTEAFF
15	.	TRBJ1-1	.	TRBV7-8	TGTGCCAGCAGCCACCCCGCGGCGCTGAACACTGAAGCTTTCTTT	CASSHPAALNTEAFF
16	.	TRBJ2-5	TRBD2	TRBV27	TGTGCCAGCAGTCCACTACTAGCGGGGCTCCTAGAGACCCAGTACTTC	CASSPLLAGLLETQYF
14	.	TRBJ2-7	.	TRBV27	TGTGCCAGCAGTTTATCGCCAGAAACCTACGAGCAGTACTTC	CASSLSPETYEQYF